The 14 T cell receptor beta chains below were found in one sample sequenced in a study of PD-L1 blockade in urothelial cancer. Time point denoted: peripheral blood 6 weeks after treatment start. Repertoires were generated with immunoSEQ multiplex PCR, while TCRdb's copy carries only in-frame clones and drops some. The sample shows tens of thousands of clones, 88% of them seen only once. The material sequenced was PBMCs, taken around atezolizumab (anti-PD-L1) treatment. The receptors derive from a man in his sixties with urothelial cancer.

The V call is TRBV10-3, the J call TRBJ1-1; 7 nucleotides align to TRBD1. Germline CDR1 reads ENHRY; CDR2 reads SYGVKD. V lost 6 bases and J lost 4; bases outside the gene matches: 11. The CDR3 extends over 15 amino acids. The CDR3 region is CAISATGEGGTEAFF. CDR3 DNA sequence: TGTGCCATCAGCGCCACAGGGGAAGGGGGCACTGAAGCTTTCTTT.

The chain recombines TRBV5-4 with TRBJ1-5; 7 nucleotides line up with TRBD1. In germline, CDR1 is SGHNT, CDR2 YYREEE (reference sequence). V shed 2 bases, J shed 2 bases, and the junction held 4 bases outside the gene matches. The CDR3 has 15 residues. CDR3 coding DNA: TGTGCCAGCAGCTTTGGTACAGGGGGCAATCAGCCCCAGCATTTT. It codes for CASSFGTGGNQPQHF.

The chain has TRBV9 and TRBJ2-7, with 9 bases aligning to TRBD2. Germline trimming cut 7 bases from V and 0 bases from J; bases unmatched to any gene: 8. Looked up from germline, CDR1 is SGDLS and CDR2 is YYNGEE. This CDR3 comprises 15 residues. The CDR3 DNA reads as TGTGCCAGCGGACCTAAGCGGGGGGCCTCCTACGAGCAGTACTTC. Encoded protein: CASGPKRGASYEQYF.

V usage is TRBV30 and J usage is TRBJ2-3, with TRBD2 matching 11 bases. The CDR3 runs to 15 residues. Germline CDR1 reads GTSNPN; CDR2 reads SVGIG (reference sequence). V dropped 3 bases and J dropped 3; count of bases not matched to a gene: 5. Here the CDR3 DNA reads TGTGCCTGGAGGAAACTAGCGGGAGTAACAGATACGCAGTATTTT. Translating gives CAWRKLAGVTDTQYF.

V usage is TRBV9 and J usage is TRBJ2-2, with TRBD2 identical over 7 bases. Germline lookup yields CDR1 SGDLS and CDR2 YYNGEE. Unmatched junction bases numbered 2, after V lost 0 bases and J lost 0 bases. The CDR3 totals 16 residues. CDR3 coding DNA: TGTGCCAGCAGCGTAGGAAGCGGGGCGAACACCGGGGAGCTGTTTTTT. Translating it yields CASSVGSGANTGELFF.

The gene calls are TRBV18 and TRBJ2-6, with 12 bases that match TRBD2. The trim removed 6 bases at V and 0 bases at J, leaving 6 bases unmatched. The CDR3 totals 18 residues. The V gene's germline CDR1 is KGHSH and CDR2 LQKENI. The CDR3 region has the DNA TGTGCCAGCTCGCGCGGACTAGCGGGAAGCTCTGGGGCCAACGTCCTGACTTTC. Protein sequence: CASSRGLAGSSGANVLTF.

The chain has TRBV19 and TRBJ1-6; D gene unclear. The CDR3 totals 13 residues. The germline V gene has CDR1 LNHDA and CDR2 SQIVND (reference sequence). V shed 7 bases and J shed 4 bases, with 8 bases lying between them. Here the CDR3 reads CASTPGYNSPLHF. CDR3 sequence (DNA): TGTGCCAGTACCCCCGGGTATAATTCACCCCTCCACTTT.

V and J are TRBV9 and TRBJ2-3, with TRBD2 matching over 13 bases. Germline V gives CDR1 SGDLS, CDR2 YYNGEE. The CDR3 has 15 residues. Trimming removed 3 bases from V and 4 bases from J; junction bases left unmatched: 2. The CDR3 nucleotides read TGTGCCAGCAGCGACGGACTAGCGGGGGCAGATACGCAGTATTTT. Protein: CASSDGLAGADTQYF.

This chain uses TRBV7-2 with TRBJ2-5, with unresolved D. The CDR3 loop spans 16 amino acids. Germline CDR1 reads SGHTA; CDR2 reads FQGNSA. The ends were cut back, 0 bases at V and 5 bases at J, with 16 bases in the middle. Here the CDR3 DNA reads TGTGCCAGCAGCTTAGCCTATTCGGGTCTAGTTGAGACCCAGTACTTC. Protein: CASSLAYSGLVETQYF.

The chain joins TRBV11-3 to TRBJ2-3; TRBD2 is a possible D gene (5 bases). Germline V lookup: CDR1 SGHNT, CDR2 YENEEA. With 6 bases removed from V and 2 bases from J, the gap between germline ends came to 12 bases. There are 14 residues in the CDR3. The CDR3 DNA sequence: TGTGCCAGCAGTCTAACTAGATCCACAGATACGCAGTATTTT. This codes for CASSLTRSTDTQYF.

This chain uses TRBV30 with TRBJ2-2; D possibly corresponds to TRBD2 (7 bases). The CDR3 has 14 amino acids. The V gene lost 5 bases and the J gene lost 3 bases, with 13 bases spanning the gap. Germline V gene lookup returns CDR1 GTSNPN and CDR2 SVGIG (reference sequence). The CDR3 nucleotides read TGTGCCTGGTCGGGGGGCGTATACACCGGGGAGCTGTTTTTT. Amino acids: CAWSGGVYTGELFF.

The chain combines TRBV30 with TRBJ1-1, with D possibly matching TRBD1 (5 bases). Germline lookup yields CDR1 GTSNPN and CDR2 SVGIG (reference sequence). The CDR3 spans 13 residues. The germline V and J ends were trimmed by 2 bases and 1 base, with 8 bases remaining between them. CDR3 region: CAWSHQGNTEAFF. The CDR3 DNA reads TGTGCCTGGAGTCACCAGGGGAACACTGAAGCTTTCTTT.

This clone was picked up one time. The gene calls are TRBV5-1 and TRBJ1-1; 8 bases fit TRBD1. Trimming at V came to 3 bases and at J to 7 bases, leaving 2 bases not matched to a gene. CDR1 is SGHRS and CDR2 is YFSETQ in the germline V gene. The CDR3 sequence is 12 residues long. The CDR3 spells CASSWDRSEAFF. Here the CDR3 DNA reads TGCGCCAGCAGCTGGGACAGGAGTGAAGCTTTCTTT.

The V call is TRBV11-2, the J call TRBJ2-1; possible D gene TRBD2, 6 bases. The CDR3 is 14 residues long. Per the germline V gene, CDR1 is SGHAT and CDR2 is FQNNGV. V dropped 4 bases and J dropped 6 bases, with 13 bases sitting between them. The chain's CDR3 is CASSSVGGSNEQFF. In DNA form, the CDR3 reads TGTGCCAGCAGCTCAGTGGGAGGCTCCAATGAGCAGTTCTTC.